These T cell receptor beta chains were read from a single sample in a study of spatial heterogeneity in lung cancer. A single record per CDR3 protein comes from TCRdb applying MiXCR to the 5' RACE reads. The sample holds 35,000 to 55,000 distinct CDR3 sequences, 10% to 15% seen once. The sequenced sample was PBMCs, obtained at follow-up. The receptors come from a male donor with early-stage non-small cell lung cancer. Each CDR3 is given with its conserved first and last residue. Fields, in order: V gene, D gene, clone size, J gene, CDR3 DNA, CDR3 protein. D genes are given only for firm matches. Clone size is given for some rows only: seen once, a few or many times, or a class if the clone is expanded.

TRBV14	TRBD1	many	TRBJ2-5	TGTGCCAGCAGCACCCGGACAGGGGGAGGTCTCATAGAGACCCAGTACTTC	CASSTRTGGGLIETQYF
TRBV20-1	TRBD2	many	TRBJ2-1	TGCAGTGCATCCGGGACTAGCGGGAGGGCTAATGAGCAGTTCTTC	CSASGTSGRANEQFF
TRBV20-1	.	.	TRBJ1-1	TGCAGTGCTAGATCACCTAGGAACACTGAAGCTTTCTTT	CSARSPRNTEAFF
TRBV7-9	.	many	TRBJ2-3	TGTGCCAGCAGCGCTATTTCAGATACGCAGTATTTT	CASSAISDTQYF
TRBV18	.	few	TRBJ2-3	TGTGCCAGCTCACCTCTCCCGAGGCAGGGGAACACAGATACGCAGTATTTT	CASSPLPRQGNTDTQYF
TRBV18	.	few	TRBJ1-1	TGTGCCAGCTCCGCAGCGAAGAGGGAAGTTGCCGAAGCTTTCTTT	CASSAAKREVAEAFF
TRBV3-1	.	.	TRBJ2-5	TGTGCCAGCAGCCAAGGAACCGGGATCGGGAAGACCCAGTACTTC	CASSQGTGIGKTQYF
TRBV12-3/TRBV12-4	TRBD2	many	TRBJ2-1	TGTGCCAGCAGTCCCGGACTAGTATTGGGTGAGCAGTTCTTC	CASSPGLVLGEQFF
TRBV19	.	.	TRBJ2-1	TGTGCCAGTAGGATAGACAGGTACAATGAGCAGTTCTTC	CASRIDRYNEQFF
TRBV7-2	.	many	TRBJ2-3	TGTGCCAGCAGCTCCCTTGGGGTGGATACGCAGTATTTT	CASSSLGVDTQYF
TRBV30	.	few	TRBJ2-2	TGTGCCTGGAGAAGCCAGCCTAGGGGGGAGCTGTTTTTT	CAWRSQPRGELFF
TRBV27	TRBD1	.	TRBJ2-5	TGTGCCAGCAGCAGACAGGGGGAAGAGACCCAGTACTTC	CASSRQGEETQYF
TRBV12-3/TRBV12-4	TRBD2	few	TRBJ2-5	TGTGCCAGCAGTTTAGAACTAGCGGGAGCAGAGACCCAGTACTTC	CASSLELAGAETQYF
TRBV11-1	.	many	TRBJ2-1	TGTGCCAGCACCCTTAGGGTAGGGGGGAATGAGCAGTTCTTC	CASTLRVGGNEQFF
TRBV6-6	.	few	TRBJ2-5	TGTGCCAGCAGACACGGGGAGAAAGAGACCCAGTACTTC	CASRHGEKETQYF
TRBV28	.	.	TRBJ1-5	TGTGCCAGCAGTCCAGACAGCCCTAATCAGCCCCAGCATTTT	CASSPDSPNQPQHF
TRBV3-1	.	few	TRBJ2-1	TGTGCCAGCAGCCTCCCTGGCTCCTACAATGAGCAGTTCTTC	CASSLPGSYNEQFF
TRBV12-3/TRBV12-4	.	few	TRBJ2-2	TGTGCCAGCAGTCCTGGGCAGGCCCCGAACACCGGGGAGCTGTTTTTT	CASSPGQAPNTGELFF